One sample yielded the 21 T cell receptor beta chains listed below, sequenced in a study of metastatic and nonmetastatic thyroid tumors. None of the patients had undergone any treatment ahead of thyroid surgery. Through MiXCR, TCRdb re-clonotyped the PCR reads. Here the sample spans around 20,000 clones, about 11% being singletons. Sequenced input: blood. These receptors were obtained from a female donor with papillary thyroid cancer or a benign thyroid nodule (not recorded which). Some clones in this sample may be carry-over from other donors' samples.

This clone was detected many times. The rearrangement links TRBV20-1 to TRBJ2-1; 7 bases are shared with TRBD2. Trimming took 3 bases from V and 6 from J; bases not matched to a gene: 11. The CDR3 is 15 residues long. In germline, CDR1 is DFQATT, CDR2 SNEGSKA (reference sequence). The CDR3 DNA is TGCAGTGCTAGCGTGCCGCGAGCGGGAAGCAATGAGCAGTTCTTC. This sequence encodes CSASVPRAGSNEQFF.

Worth noting for this clone: This may arise from a read error, as a much more abundant clone is one base away. This specimen includes other DNA sequences encoding the same CDR3. The chain employs TRBV3-1 and TRBJ2-1; 9 bases line up with TRBD2. Germline CDR1 reads LGHDT; CDR2 reads YNNKEL (reference sequence). With 1 base clipped from V and 2 bases from J, the junction kept 9 bases outside the gene matches. CDR3 length equals 18 residues. CDR3 in amino acids: CASSQGPTSGRTYNEQFF. The CDR3 DNA reads as TGTGCCAGCAGCCAAGGCCCGACTAGCGGCAGAACCTACAATGAGCAGTTCTTC.

This clone was counted many times. The chain is built from TRBV30 and TRBJ1-5; TRBD1 agrees at 8 bases. The CDR3 totals 13 residues. The germline V gene has CDR1 GTSNPN and CDR2 SVGIG (reference sequence). V gave up 0 bases and J gave up 7 bases; unmatched junction bases: 2. The CDR3 DNA reads TGTGCCTGGAGTGTACAGGGGGGCCAGCCCCAGCATTTT. Protein: CAWSVQGGQPQHF.

This clone came up many times. Other DNA sequences in the sample encode the same CDR3. CDR3 nucleotides: TGTGCCAGCAGCTTGGCAGGGACAGATACGCAGTATTTT. It translates to CASSLAGTDTQYF. This sequence joins TRBV5-6 and TRBJ2-3; the D gene is possibly TRBD1 (5 bases). Germline lookup yields CDR1 SGHDT and CDR2 YYEEEE. The CDR3 extends over 13 amino acids. With 0 bases removed from V and 3 bases from J, the gap between germline ends came to 5 bases. Together with reference TRBV5-6 and TRBJ2-3, the CDR3 gives the full variable domain: DAGVTQSPTHLIKTRGQQVTLRCSPKSGHDTVSWYQQALGQGPQFIFQYYEEEERQRGNFPDRFSGHQFPNYSSELNVNALLLGDSALYLCASSLAGTDTQYFGPGTRLTVL.

The genes are TRBV7-2 and TRBJ2-1; the match to TRBD2 covers 7 bases. Germline V gives CDR1 SGHTA, CDR2 FQGNSA. V lost 0 bases and J lost 7; bases outside the gene matches: 6. This CDR3 comprises 15 residues. CDR3 nucleotide sequence: TGTGCCAGCAGCTTAGCGGGAGGGATGGGGAATGAGCAGTTCTTC. Translating gives CASSLAGGMGNEQFF.

In its sample, this clone was seen a few times. A much larger clone differs from this one at a single base, so this may be a read error. The chain links TRBV7-9 to TRBJ2-2, with 7 nucleotides matching TRBD1. The CDR3 contains 13 residues. CDR1 and CDR2 from the germline V gene are SEHNR and FQNEAQ (reference sequence). As DNA, the CDR3 is TGTGCCATCAGCTTGGGACAGCCCGGGGAGCTGTTTTTT. The encoded protein is CAISLGQPGELFF.

This clone came up many times. The chain couples TRBV7-2 to TRBJ1-2, with 8 bases matching TRBD1. V was clipped by 4 bases and J by 5 bases; unmatched bases: 6. The V gene's germline CDR1 is SGHTA and CDR2 FQGNSA. The CDR3 has 14 amino acids. The CDR3 bases are TGTGCCAGCAGCTCGACAGGGGAGTCATATGGCTACACCTTC. Protein: CASSSTGESYGYTF. Complete variable domain (other parts from reference TRBV7-2 and TRBJ1-2): GAGVSQSPSNKVTEKGKDVELRCDPISGHTALYWYRQSLGQGLEFLIYFQGNSAPDKSGLPSDRFSAERTGGSVSTLTIQRTQQEDSAVYLCASSSTGESYGYTFGSGTRLTVV.

The sample holds many counts of this clone. The V and J genes are TRBV6-2 or TRBV6-3 and TRBJ2-5, with 8 bases lining up with TRBD1. Per the germline V gene, CDR1 is MNHEY and CDR2 is SVGEGT. Trimming at V came to 6 bases and at J to 4 bases, leaving 1 base not matched to a gene. The CDR3 runs to 12 residues. The CDR3 nucleotides are TGTGCCAGCAGGACAGGGGTAGAGACCCAGTACTTC. This translates into CASRTGVETQYF.

This clone was seen at least ten times. V usage is TRBV7-9 and J usage is TRBJ2-7, with D possibly being TRBD1 (5 bases). Germline V gene sequence: CDR1 SEHNR, CDR2 FQNEAQ (reference sequence). This CDR3 has 15 amino acids. Trimming shortened V by 0 bases and J by 3 bases, and 12 bases separated the two germline ends. CDR3 coding DNA: TGTGCCAGCAGCTTAGCGAAGGCAGGGCACTACGAGCAGTACTTC. Protein sequence: CASSLAKAGHYEQYF.

This clone came up many times. The chain links TRBV6-2 or TRBV6-3 to TRBJ2-5, with 12 positions matching TRBD2. The J segment lost 2 bases and the V segment lost 6 bases, leaving 4 bases of the junction unmatched. The germline V gene encodes CDR1 MNHEY and CDR2 SVGEGT. This CDR3 is 15 amino acids long. Here the CDR3 DNA reads TGTGCCAGCAGCCCGACTAGCGGGGGACAAGAGACCCAGTACTTC. It specifies CASSPTSGGQETQYF.

This clone is categorized as medium-sized. The CDR3 reads CASSFSGNNVEQFF. The CDR3, as DNA: TGTGCCAGCAGTTTCTCGGGGAACAATGTGGAACAGTTCTTC. The genes are TRBV12-3 or TRBV12-4 and TRBJ2-1; possibly TRBD2 for D (5 bases). V lost 3 bases to trimming and J lost 13 bases, with 19 bases between them. CDR3 length equals 14 residues.

This clone turned up a few times. The chain links TRBV25-1 to TRBJ2-3, with D hard to call. Trimming left V 6 bases short and J 5 bases short, with 18 bases between. Germline lookup yields CDR1 MGHDK and CDR2 SYGVNS. This CDR3 region has 15 residues. The CDR3 DNA is TGTGCCAGCAGATCCGACACAGACAAAAGAGATACGCAGTATTTT. Encoded protein: CASRSDTDKRDTQYF.

On this clone: With a much larger clone just one base away, this may be a read error. The chain carries TRBV29-1 and TRBJ2-2; 7 nucleotides line up with TRBD1. The CDR3 sequence is 11 residues long. CDR1 and CDR2 (germline): SQVTM, ANQGSEA. The CDR3 reads CSAKGAGEPFF. CDR3 bases: TGCAGCGCCAAGGGGGCCGGGGAGCCGTTTTTT.

Concerning this clone: A much larger clone lies one base from this, so it may be a read error. CDR3 protein: CASSLISWMNNEQFF. The CDR3 DNA is TGCGCCAGCAGCTTGATTAGCTGGATGAACAATGAGCAGTTCTTC. The chain couples TRBV5-1 to TRBJ2-1; D not certain. The ends were cut back, 1 base at V and 5 bases at J, with 13 bases in the middle. Germline V gene data show CDR1 as SGHRS and CDR2 as YFSETQ. The CDR3 consists of 15 residues.

Only a few counts were recorded for this clone. The chain links TRBV12-3 or TRBV12-4 to TRBJ2-2, with D tentatively TRBD2 (6 bases). Deletions cut 5 bases from V and 9 bases from J, with 22 bases between. The CDR3 covers 16 residues. The CDR3 DNA follows: TGTGCCAGCAGTCCCTGGGGTGGAGGGCGGACCTGGGAGCTGTTTTTT. Its protein is CASSPWGGGRTWELFF.

This clone was seen many times. This sequence joins TRBV6-4 and TRBJ2-3; 7 positions agree with TRBD1. Unmatched junction bases numbered 1, after V lost 0 bases and J lost 4 bases. CDR1 and CDR2 from the germline V gene are MRHNA and SNTAGT. The length of the CDR3 is 14 residues. CDR3 residues: CASSDSGGADTQYF. CDR3 DNA: TGTGCCAGCAGTGACTCAGGGGGCGCAGATACGCAGTATTTT.

This chain uses TRBV27 with TRBJ1-5; no reliable D call. Germline-derived CDR1 and CDR2 are MNHEY and SMNVEV (reference sequence). The CDR3 length is 14 residues. Trimming cost V 7 bases and J 5 bases, with 15 bases left between them. For the CDR3, the DNA is TGTGCCAGCATTTGTAAAGGGTCCGATCAGCCCCAGCATTTT. Protein: CASICKGSDQPQHF.

This clone was found many times. This rearrangement joins TRBV29-1 to TRBJ2-7; a weak D match, TRBD1 (5 bases). Germline V gives CDR1 SQVTM, CDR2 ANQGSEA. The CDR3 covers 13 residues. The germline V and J ends were trimmed by 2 bases and 2 bases, with 10 bases remaining between them. CDR3 protein: CSVEFDSPYEQYF. For the CDR3, the DNA is TGCAGCGTTGAATTTGACAGCCCCTACGAGCAGTACTTC.

This clone was observed many times. The gene calls are TRBV9 and TRBJ2-1; D may be TRBD1 (5 bases). V was clipped by 2 bases and J by 9 bases, with 12 bases between them. Germline values: CDR1 SGDLS, CDR2 YYNGEE. This CDR3 is 13 amino acids long. This chain's CDR3 is CASSVDLRGEQFF. CDR3 in DNA: TGTGCCAGCAGCGTGGACCTAAGGGGTGAGCAGTTCTTC.

This clone was recorded many times. Distinct nucleotide sequences in the sample also encode this CDR3. This chain connects TRBV27 to TRBJ1-5; no firm D call. Germline CDR1 reads MNHEY; CDR2 reads SMNVEV (reference sequence). V was trimmed by 5 bases and J by 3 bases, leaving 14 bases between them. The CDR3 runs 15 residues. The DNA of the CDR3 is TGTGCCAGCAGTCTTAACGGACGGGTCAATCAGCCCCAGCATTTT. This gives the protein CASSLNGRVNQPQHF.

This clone was seen at least ten times. The J gene is TRBJ2-7, the V gene TRBV10-3, with 7 nucleotides matching TRBD1. The V gene's germline CDR1 is ENHRY and CDR2 SYGVKD. J was trimmed by 3 bases and V by 0 bases; bases with no gene match: 5. The length of the CDR3 is 15 residues. CDR3 in DNA: TGTGCCATCAGTGAGTCGACTCGGGACAGCTACGAGCAGTACTTC. This codes for CAISESTRDSYEQYF.